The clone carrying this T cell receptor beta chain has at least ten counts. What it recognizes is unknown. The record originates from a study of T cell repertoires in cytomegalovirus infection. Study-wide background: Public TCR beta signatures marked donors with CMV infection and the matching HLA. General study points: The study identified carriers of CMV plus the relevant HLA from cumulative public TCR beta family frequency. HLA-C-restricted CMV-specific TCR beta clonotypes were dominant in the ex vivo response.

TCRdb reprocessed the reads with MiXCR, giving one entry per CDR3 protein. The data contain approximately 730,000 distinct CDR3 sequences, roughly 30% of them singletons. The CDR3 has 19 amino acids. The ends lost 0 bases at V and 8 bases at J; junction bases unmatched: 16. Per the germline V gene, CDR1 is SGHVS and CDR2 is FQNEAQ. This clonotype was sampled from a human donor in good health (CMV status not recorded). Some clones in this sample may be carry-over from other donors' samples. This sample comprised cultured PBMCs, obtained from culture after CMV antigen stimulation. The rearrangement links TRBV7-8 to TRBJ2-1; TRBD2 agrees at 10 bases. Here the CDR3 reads CASSLAEGLAPRAGHEQFF. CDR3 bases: TGTGCCAGCAGCTTAGCGGAGGGACTAGCGCCCCGGGCGGGGCATGAGCAGTTCTTC.